This TCR beta chain was sequenced during a study of molecular identifiers for immune sequencing clone quantification (dated 2018 in TCRdb). For the wider study: For a replicate experiment, RNA from 20,000 or 100,000 naive CD8 T cells was divided into five aliquots, and four of the five aliquots were sequenced. This methods study benchmarked molecular-identifier clustering-based TCR repertoire sequencing (MIDCIRS) and TCR RNA copy counting, using CD8 T cells to do so.

Libraries of naive CD8 T cells were generated from about 19,000 to 1,100,000 sorted cells, with 10%, 30% or 50% of the purified RNA used. Naive CD8 T cells, defined as CD8+CD4-CCR7+CD45RA+, were FACS-sorted into RLT Plus buffer on a BD FACSAria II. Detection sensitivity was tested by spiking Jurkat RNA equal to around 11 TCR copies' worth into samples containing 20,000-1,000,000 naive CD8 T cells. Enrichment of CD8 T cells was performed with RosetteSep CD8+ T Cell Enrichment Cocktail and Ficoll-Paque, after which ACK red cell lysis was carried out. Findings and caveats that apply to the study as a whole: Naive libraries contained spiked-in Jurkat TCR RNA (around eleven copies' worth), which is not part of the donor repertoire. In CMV-specific effector cells, clones with more than 20 RNA copies contained over 98% of molecules, whereas in naive cells such clones contained under 1% of molecules. Without barcode sub-clustering, chimeric consensus sequences inflated TCR diversity; chimeras reached as high as 47%. Highly expanded clone sizes could be underestimated if identical TCR molecules share a barcode. A single cell's worth of spiked-in Jurkat TCR RNA was reported detectable even among one million naive CD8 T cells. Modeling estimated about three recovered TCR RNA copies per cell, compared with around 9.7 by digital PCR, which implies about 30% capture efficiency.

This clonotype was counted a few times. Its antigen is currently not known. There are no base qualities to consult, and no much larger clone falls within one base. Library generation was performed with PCR. The run used a NextSeq 500. Preparation of bulk TCR libraries followed a previously described approach, with the TCR primers listed in Table S5. Purification of total RNA was performed with the Qiagen AllPrep DNA/RNA kit. Before analysis, reads from multiple sequencing runs of the same library were pooled. The study's own analysis went as follows. Reads were retained only if an exact TCR constant sequence was present, and the retained reads were trimmed to 150 nt and grouped according to their 12-nt molecular barcodes. Reads in each barcode group were sub-clustered using a 15% Levenshtein threshold, and a quality-weighted consensus sequence was built for each RNA molecule. Non-functional sequences were filtered out, along with any lower-count sequence sitting one edit away from another sequence. Based on a fit of two negative binomial distributions, barcode sub-clusters having less than 20% of the maximum read count were discarded. TCRdb reworked the public reads: Q25 trimming with fastp, MiXCR clone assembly, productive beta chains retained. Every distinct CDR3 protein forms one entry, paired with its most common genes and DNA. These V and J calls derive from TCRdb rather than the authors' analysis. Within this sample are over 550,000 distinct CDR3 sequences, with 25% of them counted one time only. The ten largest clones represent approximately 0.75% of the sample.

V is reduced by 0 bases and J by 3 bases, leaving a spacing of 9 bases between them. The CDR3 spans 14 residues, from the cysteine through the phenylalanine. Solely the CDR3 DNA is kept, with 42 bases framed from the first base. In the germline V gene, CDR1 corresponds to SGHVS and CDR2 to FQNEAQ. The V gene is TRBV7-8 and the J gene is TRBJ2-7, with no reliable assignment of the D segment. This sequence originates from a human donor in good health. Some libraries in this study had Jurkat cell RNA spiked in. Input material: naive CD8+ T cells from blood, with Jurkat cell RNA spiked in. The cell subset or site label of this sample denotes: FACS-sorted CD8+CD4-CCR7+CD45RA+ naive T cells. At the DNA level, the sequence is TGTGCCAGCAGCTTAGCGGTGGAGAGCTACGAGCAGTACTTC. This translates into CASSLAVESYEQYF.